This TCR beta chain derives from a study of CD8 T cells in ankylosing spondylitis. General study points: Blood of patients with ankylosing spondylitis appeared to be characterized by a TCR beta motif of eight or nine highly homologous variants. Disease-linked clones were CD8+ and relatively rare in peripheral blood.

V was trimmed by 5 bases and J by 0 bases, leaving 7 bases between them. Germline V lookup: CDR1 SGHTA, CDR2 FQGNSA. This CDR3 region has 13 residues. This clonotype was observed at least ten times. What it recognizes is unknown. Quantitative 5'-RACE with molecular barcodes was used to make the TCR beta libraries. MiXCR was run by TCRdb on the 5' RACE reads, yielding one entry per CDR3 protein. The sample contains hundreds of thousands of distinct CDR3 sequences, approximately 8.4% of which appear only once. What was sequenced was blood, either unsorted or a sorted T cell fraction (not recorded which). The TCR originated in a female donor with ankylosing spondylitis or in good health (not recorded which). The chain joins TRBV7-2 to TRBJ1-1; D not resolved. This CDR3 reads CASSAGVNTEAFF. The CDR3, as DNA: TGTGCCAGCAGCGCTGGGGTGAACACTGAAGCTTTCTTT.